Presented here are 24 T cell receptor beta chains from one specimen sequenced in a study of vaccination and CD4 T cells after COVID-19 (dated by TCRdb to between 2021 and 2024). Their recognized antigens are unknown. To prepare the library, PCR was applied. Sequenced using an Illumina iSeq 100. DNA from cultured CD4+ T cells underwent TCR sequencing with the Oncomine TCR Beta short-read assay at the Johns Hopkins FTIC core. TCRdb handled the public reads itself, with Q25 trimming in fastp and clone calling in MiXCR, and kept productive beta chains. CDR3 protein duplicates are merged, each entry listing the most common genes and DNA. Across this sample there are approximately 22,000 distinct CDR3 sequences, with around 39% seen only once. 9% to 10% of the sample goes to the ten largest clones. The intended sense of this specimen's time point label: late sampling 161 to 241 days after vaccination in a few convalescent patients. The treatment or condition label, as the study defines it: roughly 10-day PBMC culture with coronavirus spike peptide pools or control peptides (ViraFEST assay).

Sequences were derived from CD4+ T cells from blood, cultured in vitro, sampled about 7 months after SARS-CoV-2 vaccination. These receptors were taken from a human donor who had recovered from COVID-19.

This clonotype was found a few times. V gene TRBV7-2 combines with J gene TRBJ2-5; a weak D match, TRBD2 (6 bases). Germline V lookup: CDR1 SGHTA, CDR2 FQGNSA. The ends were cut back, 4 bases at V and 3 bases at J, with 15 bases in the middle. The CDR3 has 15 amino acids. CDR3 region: CASSSRRGPEETQYF. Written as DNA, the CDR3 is TGTGCCAGCAGCTCTCGGCGGGGCCCAGAAGAGACCCAGTACTTC.

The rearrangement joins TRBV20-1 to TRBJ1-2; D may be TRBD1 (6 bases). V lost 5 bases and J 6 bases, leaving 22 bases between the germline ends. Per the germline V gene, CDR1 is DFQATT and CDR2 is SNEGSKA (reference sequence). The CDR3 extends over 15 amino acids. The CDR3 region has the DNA TGCAGTGCTCCGACGACAACAGGGCGAAGGGATGGCTACACCTTC. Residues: CSAPTTTGRRDGYTF.

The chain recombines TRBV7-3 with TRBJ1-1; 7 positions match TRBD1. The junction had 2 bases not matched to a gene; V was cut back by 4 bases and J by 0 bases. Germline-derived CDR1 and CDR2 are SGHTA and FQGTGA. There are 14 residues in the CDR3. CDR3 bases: TGTGCCAGCAGCTCACAGGGGCTGAACACTGAAGCTTTCTTT. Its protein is CASSSQGLNTEAFF.

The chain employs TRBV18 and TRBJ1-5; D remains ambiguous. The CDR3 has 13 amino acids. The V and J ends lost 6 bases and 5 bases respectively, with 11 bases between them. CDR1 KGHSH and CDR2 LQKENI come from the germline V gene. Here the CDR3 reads CASSPRRDQPQHF. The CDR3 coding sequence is TGTGCCAGCTCGCCAAGGCGGGATCAGCCCCAGCATTTT.

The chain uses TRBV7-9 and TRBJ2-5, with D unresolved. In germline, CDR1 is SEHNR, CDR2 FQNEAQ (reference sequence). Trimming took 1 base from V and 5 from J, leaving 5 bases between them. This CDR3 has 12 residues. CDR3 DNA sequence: TGTGCCAGCAGCTTAGAGTTTGAGACCCAGTACTTC. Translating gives CASSLEFETQYF.

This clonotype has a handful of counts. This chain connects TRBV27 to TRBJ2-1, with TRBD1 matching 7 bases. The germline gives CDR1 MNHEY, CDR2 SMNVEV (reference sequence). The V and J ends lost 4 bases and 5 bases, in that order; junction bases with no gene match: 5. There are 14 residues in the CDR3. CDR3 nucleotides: TGTGCCAGCAGTTACGACAGGGACAACAATGAGCAGTTCTTC. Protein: CASSYDRDNNEQFF.

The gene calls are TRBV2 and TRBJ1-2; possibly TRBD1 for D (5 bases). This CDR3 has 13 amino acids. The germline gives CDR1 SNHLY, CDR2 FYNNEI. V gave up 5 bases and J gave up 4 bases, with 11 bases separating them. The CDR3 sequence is CASSRGEVYGYTF. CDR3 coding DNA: TGTGCCAGCAGTAGGGGAGAGGTCTATGGCTACACCTTC. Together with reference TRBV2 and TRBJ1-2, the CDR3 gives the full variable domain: EPEVTQTPSHQVTQMGQEVILRCVPISNHLYFYWYRQILGQKVEFLVSFYNNEISEKSEIFDDQFSVERPDGSNFTLKIRSTKLEDSAMYFCASSRGEVYGYTFGSGTRLTVV.

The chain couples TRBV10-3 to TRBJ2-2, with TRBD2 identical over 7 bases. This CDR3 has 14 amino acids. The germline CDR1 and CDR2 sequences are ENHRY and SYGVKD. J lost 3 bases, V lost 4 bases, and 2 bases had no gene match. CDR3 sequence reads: CAISGLADTGELFF. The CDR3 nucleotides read TGTGCCATCAGTGGGCTAGCGGACACCGGGGAGCTGTTTTTT.

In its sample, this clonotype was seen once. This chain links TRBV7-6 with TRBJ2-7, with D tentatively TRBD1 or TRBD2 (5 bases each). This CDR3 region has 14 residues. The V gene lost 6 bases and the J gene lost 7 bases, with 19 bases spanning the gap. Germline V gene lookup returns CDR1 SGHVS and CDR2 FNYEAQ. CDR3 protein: CASSRSGTPGEQYF. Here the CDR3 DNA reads TGTGCCAGCAGTAGAAGTGGGACCCCCGGGGAGCAGTACTTC.

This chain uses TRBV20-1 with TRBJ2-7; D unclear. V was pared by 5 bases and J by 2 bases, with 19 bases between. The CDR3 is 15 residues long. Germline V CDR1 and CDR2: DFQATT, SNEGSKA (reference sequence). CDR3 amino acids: CSAFAPIESTYEQYF. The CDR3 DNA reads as TGCAGTGCTTTTGCCCCAATTGAGTCGACCTACGAGCAGTACTTC.

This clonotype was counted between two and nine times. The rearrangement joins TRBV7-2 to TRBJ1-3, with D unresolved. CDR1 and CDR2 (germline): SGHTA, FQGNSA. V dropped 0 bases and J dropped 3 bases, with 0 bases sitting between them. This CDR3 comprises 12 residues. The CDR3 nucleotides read TGTGCCAGCAGCTTAGCTGGAAACACCATATATTTT. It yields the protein CASSLAGNTIYF.

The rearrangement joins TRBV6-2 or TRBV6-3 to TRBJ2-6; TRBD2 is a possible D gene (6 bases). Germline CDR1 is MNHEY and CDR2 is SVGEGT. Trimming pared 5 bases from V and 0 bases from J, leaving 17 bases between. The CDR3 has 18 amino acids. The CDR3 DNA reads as TGTGCCAGCAGTCCGACGGGGGAATCCTACTCTGGGGCCAACGTCCTGACTTTC. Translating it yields CASSPTGESYSGANVLTF.

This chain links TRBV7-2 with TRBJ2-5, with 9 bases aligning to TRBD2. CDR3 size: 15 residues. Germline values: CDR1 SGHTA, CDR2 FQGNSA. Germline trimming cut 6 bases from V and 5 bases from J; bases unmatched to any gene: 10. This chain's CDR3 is CASRLSGSSGETQYF. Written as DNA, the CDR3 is TGTGCCAGCAGACTTAGCGGGAGTTCCGGCGAGACCCAGTACTTC.

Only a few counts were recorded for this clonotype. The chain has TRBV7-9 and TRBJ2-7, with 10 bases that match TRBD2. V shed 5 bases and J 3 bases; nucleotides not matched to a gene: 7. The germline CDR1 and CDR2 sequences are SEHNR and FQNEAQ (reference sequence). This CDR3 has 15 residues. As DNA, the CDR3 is TGTGCCAGCAGCAAAGGACTAGCGGCACACTACGAGCAGTACTTC. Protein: CASSKGLAAHYEQYF.

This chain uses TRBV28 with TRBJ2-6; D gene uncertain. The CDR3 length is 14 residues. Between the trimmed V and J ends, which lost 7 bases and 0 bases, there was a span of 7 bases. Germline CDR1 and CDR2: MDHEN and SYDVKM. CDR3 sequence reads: CASNSGSGANVLTF. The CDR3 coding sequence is TGTGCCAGCAATTCCGGCTCTGGGGCCAACGTCCTGACTTTC. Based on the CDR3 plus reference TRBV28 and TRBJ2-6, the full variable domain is DVKVTQSSRYLVKRTGEKVFLECVQDMDHENMFWYRQDPGLGLRLIYFSYDVKMKEKGDIPEGYSVSREKKERFSLILESASTNQTSMYLCASNSGSGANVLTFGAGSRLTVL.

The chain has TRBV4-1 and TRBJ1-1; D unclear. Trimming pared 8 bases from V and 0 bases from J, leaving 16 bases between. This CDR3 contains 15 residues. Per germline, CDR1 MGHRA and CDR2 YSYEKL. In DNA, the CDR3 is TGCGCCAGCCGGAAGTCGGGGATCATGAACACTGAAGCTTTCTTT. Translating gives CASRKSGIMNTEAFF.

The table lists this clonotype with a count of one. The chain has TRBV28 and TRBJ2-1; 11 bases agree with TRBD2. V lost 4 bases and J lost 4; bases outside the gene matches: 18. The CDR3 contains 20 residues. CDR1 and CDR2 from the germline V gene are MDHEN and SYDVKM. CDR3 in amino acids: CASSSGDRFATSGTYNEQFF. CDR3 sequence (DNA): TGTGCCAGCAGTTCGGGGGACAGGTTCGCGACTAGCGGGACTTACAATGAGCAGTTCTTC.

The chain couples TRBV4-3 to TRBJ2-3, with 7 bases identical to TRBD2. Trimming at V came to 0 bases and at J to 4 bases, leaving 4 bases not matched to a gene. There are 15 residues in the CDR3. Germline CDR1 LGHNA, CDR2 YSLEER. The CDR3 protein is CASSQDQREADTQYF. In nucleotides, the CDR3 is TGCGCCAGCAGCCAAGATCAACGGGAGGCAGATACGCAGTATTTT.

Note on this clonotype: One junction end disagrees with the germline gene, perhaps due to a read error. The CDR3 protein is CASSLGDTDTRYF. CDR3 DNA: TGTGCTAGCAGTCTTGGGGACACAGATACGCGGTATTTT. J is TRBJ2-3 and V is TRBV7-7, with D tentatively TRBD1 (6 bases). This CDR3 region has 13 residues. The germline V gene has CDR1 SSHAT and CDR2 FNYEAQ (reference sequence).

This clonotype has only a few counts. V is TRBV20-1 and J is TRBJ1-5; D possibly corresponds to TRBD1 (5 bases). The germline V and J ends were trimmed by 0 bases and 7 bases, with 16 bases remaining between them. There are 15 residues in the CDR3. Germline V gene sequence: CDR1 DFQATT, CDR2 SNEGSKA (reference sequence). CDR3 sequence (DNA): TGCAGTGCTAGAGAAACAGGCGGAAAAGGCCAGCCCCAGCATTTT. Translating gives CSARETGGKGQPQHF.

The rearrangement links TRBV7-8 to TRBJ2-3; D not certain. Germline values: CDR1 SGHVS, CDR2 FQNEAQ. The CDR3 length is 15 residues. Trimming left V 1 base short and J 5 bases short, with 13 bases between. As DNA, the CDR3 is TGTGCCAGCAGCTTAGACCACCACCCATTAGATACGCAGTATTTT. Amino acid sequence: CASSLDHHPLDTQYF.

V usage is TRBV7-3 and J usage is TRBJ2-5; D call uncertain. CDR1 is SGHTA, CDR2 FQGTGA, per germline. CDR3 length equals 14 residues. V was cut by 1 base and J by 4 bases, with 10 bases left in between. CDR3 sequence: CASSLMAAGETQYF. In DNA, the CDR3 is TGTGCCAGCAGCTTAATGGCGGCAGGAGAGACCCAGTACTTC.

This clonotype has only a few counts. The CDR3 is CASSQVHLNQPQHF. CDR3 sequence (DNA): TGCGCCAGCAGCCAAGTTCACTTGAATCAGCCCCAGCATTTT. This sequence joins TRBV4-1 and TRBJ1-5; no definite D call. Germline V gives CDR1 MGHRA, CDR2 YSYEKL. Trimming removed 1 base from V and 4 bases from J, with 8 bases in between. The CDR3 extends over 14 amino acids.

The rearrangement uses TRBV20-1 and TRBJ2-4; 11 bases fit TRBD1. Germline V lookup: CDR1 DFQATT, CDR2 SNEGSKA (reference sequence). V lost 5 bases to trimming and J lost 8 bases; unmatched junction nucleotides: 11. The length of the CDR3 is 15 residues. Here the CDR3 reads CSAWDRGSPMDIQYF. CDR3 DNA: TGCAGTGCTTGGGACAGGGGGTCCCCCATGGACATTCAGTACTTC.